A single sample gave rise to the 14 T cell receptor beta chains below, sequenced in a study of persistence of HIV-infected CD4 T cells. These TCRs' antigens remain unknown. Sequencing used immunoSEQ version 4 in survey mode. Repertoires were generated with immunoSEQ multiplex PCR, while TCRdb's copy carries only in-frame clones and drops some. The repertoire holds 35,000 to 40,000 clones, with 65% to 85% as singletons. The stimulus was lysate of CMV-infected fibroblasts, roughly 10 ug/mL. CD40L/CD69 double-negative CD45RO-high memory CD4+ T cells were collected. Sequences were derived from CD4+ T cells sorted from PBMCs after approximately 18-hour stimulation, sampled from a patient who received antiretroviral therapy. The receptors stem from an adult man with HIV who was CMV-seropositive.

The V call is TRBV9, the J call TRBJ1-1; possibly TRBD1 for D (6 bases). Germline loops: CDR1 SGDLS, CDR2 YYNGEE. Trimming took 0 bases from V and 1 from J, leaving 10 bases between them. The CDR3 runs 15 residues. The CDR3 is CASSVDPGANTEAFF. The CDR3 coding sequence is TGTGCCAGCAGCGTAGACCCAGGGGCGAACACTGAAGCTTTCTTT.

A note on this clone: Other nucleotide sequences from this sample produce the same CDR3. The V gene is TRBV19, the J gene TRBJ2-1, with 13 bases identical to TRBD2. The CDR3 sequence is 15 residues long. Germline CDR1 LNHDA, CDR2 SQIVND (reference sequence). Losses at the gene ends were 5 bases for V and 7 bases for J; bases not matched to a gene: 5. CDR3 nucleotides: TGTGCCAGTAGTTTAGGACTAGCGGGGGTGAATGAGCAGTTCTTC. This encodes CASSLGLAGVNEQFF.

The DNA of the CDR3 is TGTGCCAGTAGTGGAAAACTCGGGAGCTCTGGAAACACCATATATTTT. Translation gives CASSGKLGSSGNTIYF. This sequence joins TRBV19 and TRBJ1-3; D not certain. The V end lost 5 bases, the J end lost 0 bases, and 14 bases lay between the germline ends. Germline assignment: CDR1 LNHDA and CDR2 SQIVND (reference sequence). This CDR3 contains 16 residues.

The chain has TRBV19 and TRBJ2-1; 10 bases fit TRBD1. From germline, CDR1 is LNHDA and CDR2 SQIVND (reference sequence). V was clipped by 8 bases and J by 10 bases; unmatched bases: 14. There are 15 residues in the CDR3. The CDR3 DNA reads as TGTGCCAGTTGGCCCGGGACAGGGGCCCTGGGGGAGCAGTTCTTC. Its protein product is CASWPGTGALGEQFF.

V gene TRBV16 combines with J gene TRBJ2-2; the D gene is possibly TRBD1 (6 bases). This CDR3 region has 16 residues. Looked up from germline, CDR1 is KGHSY and CDR2 is FQNENV. V shed 0 bases and J shed 7 bases, with 15 bases lying between them. As DNA, the CDR3 is TGTGCCAGCAGCCAATCGAAAACAGGGATCAGCGGGGAGCTGTTTTTT. It is translated as CASSQSKTGISGELFF.

The rearrangement joins TRBV28 to TRBJ1-2; D might be TRBD1 (5 bases). The germline V and J ends were trimmed by 4 bases and 3 bases, with 9 bases remaining between them. Germline V gene sequence: CDR1 MDHEN, CDR2 SYDVKM. This CDR3 region has 13 residues. Here the CDR3 reads CASSWDRDYGYTF. CDR3 DNA sequence: TGTGCCAGCAGTTGGGACCGGGACTATGGCTACACCTTC.

The rearrangement uses TRBV6-1 and TRBJ1-5, with TRBD1 as a possible D gene (5 bases). The V gene lost 2 bases and the J gene lost 7 bases, with 18 bases spanning the gap. The CDR3 spans 16 residues. Germline CDR1 MNHNS, CDR2 SASEGT. The CDR3: CASSERGGYRPQPQHF. Here the CDR3 DNA reads TGTGCCAGCAGTGAAAGGGGAGGTTACAGGCCCCAGCCCCAGCATTTT.

This clone occurred a few times. The rearrangement uses TRBV2 and TRBJ1-1; no clear D gene. V was clipped by 6 bases and J by 6 bases, with 8 bases between them. CDR3 size: 11 residues. Germline CDR1 and CDR2: SNHLY and FYNNEI. The CDR3 sequence: CASRRTAEAFF. The CDR3 DNA follows: TGTGCCAGCAGACGGACGGCTGAAGCTTTCTTT.

The chain employs TRBV6-4 and TRBJ2-6; no firm D call. The germline gives CDR1 MRHNA, CDR2 SNTAGT. CDR3 length: 14 residues. V was clipped by 8 bases and J by 0 bases, with 8 bases between them. This CDR3 is CASSTFSGANVLTF. The CDR3 coding sequence is TGTGCCAGCTCGACATTCTCTGGGGCCAACGTCCTGACTTTC.

About this clone: The same CDR3 is also encoded by other DNA sequences in this sample. V usage is TRBV5-1 and J usage is TRBJ2-2, with 7 positions matching TRBD1. CDR3 size: 15 residues. V lost 4 bases, J lost 0 bases, and 3 bases stayed unmatched. Germline V lookup: CDR1 SGHRS, CDR2 YFSETQ. In DNA form, the CDR3 reads TGCGCCAGCAGCCTGGGACAGTCGAACACCGGGGAGCTGTTTTTT. Protein product: CASSLGQSNTGELFF. The variable domain in full, with the rest retrieved from reference TRBV5-1 and TRBJ2-2, is KAGVTQTPRYLIKTRGQQVTLSCSPISGHRSVSWYQQTPGQGLQFLFEYFSETQRNKGNFPGRFSGRQFSNSRSEMNVSTLELGDSALYLCASSLGQSNTGELFFGEGSRLTVL.

This chain uses TRBV28 with TRBJ1-5; D perhaps matches TRBD1 (6 bases). V lost 6 bases and J lost 7, with 19 bases in between. This CDR3 region has 15 residues. Germline V gene data show CDR1 as MDHEN and CDR2 as SYDVKM. The CDR3 sequence: CASRKAGRGEQPQHF. As DNA, the CDR3 is TGTGCCAGCAGGAAAGCGGGCAGGGGAGAGCAGCCCCAGCATTTT. Filled out from reference TRBV28 and TRBJ1-5, the complete variable domain reads DVKVTQSSRYLVKRTGEKVFLECVQDMDHENMFWYRQDPGLGLRLIYFSYDVKMKEKGDIPEGYSVSREKKERFSLILESASTNQTSMYLCASRKAGRGEQPQHFGDGTRLSIL.

This clone showed up just a few times. This sequence joins TRBV6-6 and TRBJ1-1, with a weak D call TRBD1 (5 bases). Germline CDR1 is MNHNY and CDR2 is SVGAGI (reference sequence). V gave up 4 bases and J gave up 2 bases, with 11 bases separating them. The CDR3 is 14 amino acids. The CDR3 DNA is TGTGCCAGCAGTTCCGCGGGGGAAAACACTGAAGCTTTCTTT. It yields the protein CASSSAGENTEAFF.

The gene calls are TRBV10-3 and TRBJ2-3, with 9 positions matching TRBD2. The germline V gene has CDR1 ENHRY and CDR2 SYGVKD. The CDR3 sequence is 16 residues long. V was clipped by 2 bases and J by 2 bases; unmatched bases: 5. This chain's CDR3 is CAISERLAGTTDTQYF. The CDR3 DNA reads as TGTGCCATCAGTGAGAGGCTAGCGGGGACCACAGATACGCAGTATTTT.

The J gene is TRBJ1-6, the V gene TRBV5-1; the D is unclear. V gave up 1 base and J gave up 9 bases, with 11 bases separating them. Per germline, CDR1 SGHRS and CDR2 YFSETQ. The CDR3 has 14 amino acids. The CDR3 loop is CASSLNSGVSPLHF. The DNA of the CDR3 is TGCGCCAGCAGCTTGAACTCTGGGGTTTCACCCCTCCACTTT.